This entry lists 10 T cell receptor beta chains sequenced from one sample in a study of T cell responses to AZD1222 COVID-19 vaccine (dated by TCRdb to the early 2020s). The library came from the immunoSEQ multiplex PCR assay. TCRdb holds this immuneACCESS table with in-frame rearrangements only. Some clones are missing; in checked studies, unresolved V genes explain under half, and the rest has no known cause. The sample table holds about 120,000 clones, of which approximately 88% were seen once. In total, the top ten clones hold 6.5% of the sample. The intended sense of this specimen's time point label: about 28 days (+/-7) after the second vaccine dose. The sequenced sample was peripheral blood, obtained 28 days after the second AZD1222 dose. The origin of the receptors is an adult who received the AZD1222 COVID-19 vaccine.

This chain joins TRBV20-1 and TRBJ1-5; D not certain. The germline CDR1 and CDR2 sequences are DFQATT and SNEGSKA (reference sequence). The CDR3 totals 13 residues. The V and J ends lost 3 bases and 7 bases respectively, with 13 bases between them. CDR3 in DNA: TGCAGTGCTAGTCCCCCTGGGTTCCAGCCCCAGCATTTT. Translation gives CSASPPGFQPQHF.

V gene TRBV5-1 combines with J gene TRBJ1-4; 7 bases fit TRBD1. Trimming at V came to 4 bases and at J to 5 bases, leaving 2 bases not matched to a gene. The length of the CDR3 is 13 residues. The germline gives CDR1 SGHRS, CDR2 YFSETQ. The CDR3 nucleotides read TGCGCCAGCAGCACACAGGGGAATGAAAAACTGTTTTTT. This translates into CASSTQGNEKLFF.

The V and J genes are TRBV11-1 and TRBJ2-3, with 11 bases aligning to TRBD2. Germline V lookup: CDR1 SGHAT, CDR2 FQDESV (reference sequence). Germline trimming cut 6 bases from V and 2 bases from J; bases unmatched to any gene: 7. This CDR3 region has 16 residues. DNA for the CDR3: TGTGCCAGCAGGTCCGGGACTAGCGGCTTCACAGATACGCAGTATTTT. Its translation is CASRSGTSGFTDTQYF.

This chain connects TRBV28 to TRBJ1-6; 8 bases agree with TRBD1. The CDR3 is made up of 15 amino acids. The germline V gene has CDR1 MDHEN and CDR2 SYDVKM. Trimming removed 5 bases from V and 7 bases from J; junction bases left unmatched: 7. CDR3 loop: CASSPQTGVNSPLHF. CDR3 bases: TGTGCCAGCAGTCCCCAGACAGGGGTAAATTCACCCCTCCACTTT.

This clone was detected a few times. The chain carries TRBV9 and TRBJ1-1; 7 bases align to TRBD1. With V trimmed by 2 bases and J by 1 base, 5 bases remained unmatched. Germline CDR1 reads SGDLS; CDR2 reads YYNGEE. CDR3 length equals 15 residues. CDR3: CASSVGGQQNTEAFF. In DNA form, the CDR3 reads TGTGCCAGCAGCGTGGGGGGACAGCAGAACACTGAAGCTTTCTTT. Combining the CDR3 with reference TRBV9 and TRBJ1-1 gives the whole variable domain DSGVTQTPKHLITATGQRVTLRCSPRSGDLSVYWYQQSLDQGLQFLIQYYNGEERAKGNILERFSAQQFPDLHSELNLSSLELGDSALYFCASSVGGQQNTEAFFGQGTRLTVV.

This chain connects TRBV10-3 to TRBJ1-6, with 7 bases lining up with TRBD1. The CDR3 contains 16 residues. V lost 0 bases and J lost 5; bases outside the gene matches: 4. CDR1 and CDR2 from the germline V gene are ENHRY and SYGVKD. The CDR3 DNA reads as TGTGCCATCAGTGAGTCGAGGGACAGTGATAATTCACCCCTCCACTTT. Translating it yields CAISESRDSDNSPLHF.

This chain uses TRBV4-3 with TRBJ1-1, with a possible D match to TRBD1 (5 bases). V lost 0 bases to trimming and J lost 6 bases, with 11 bases between them. This CDR3 contains 14 residues. Germline lookup yields CDR1 LGHNA and CDR2 YSLEER. This chain's CDR3 is CASSQDFQGAEAFF. CDR3 DNA: TGCGCCAGCAGCCAAGATTTTCAGGGCGCTGAAGCTTTCTTT.

In DNA form, the CDR3 reads TGCGCCGGGGCGATCTCCTACAATGAGCAGTTCTTC. Its translation is CAGAISYNEQFF. V is TRBV5-1 and J is TRBJ2-1; tentative D call: TRBD1 (5 bases). With 10 bases removed from V and 0 bases from J, the gap between germline ends came to 8 bases. Germline assignment: CDR1 SGHRS and CDR2 YFSETQ. This CDR3 has 12 residues.

The chain recombines TRBV3-1 (or the pseudogene TRBV3-2) with TRBJ1-1, with TRBD1 matching 7 bases. Germline CDR1 reads LGHDT; CDR2 reads YNNKEL (reference sequence). The CDR3 extends over 15 amino acids. Trimming removed 0 bases from V and 3 bases from J; junction bases left unmatched: 4. The CDR3 sequence is CASSQETGWDTEAFF. CDR3 nucleotide sequence: TGTGCCAGCAGCCAAGAGACAGGGTGGGACACTGAAGCTTTCTTT.

This rearrangement joins TRBV7-8 to TRBJ1-1; D might be TRBD1 (5 bases). Germline loops: CDR1 SGHVS, CDR2 FQNEAQ. Trimming shortened V by 5 bases and J by 2 bases, and 6 bases separated the two germline ends. The CDR3 is made up of 12 amino acids. For the CDR3, the DNA is TGTGCCAGCAGCCAGGGAAACACTGAAGCTTTCTTT. Its protein product is CASSQGNTEAFF. The full variable domain, rest sourced from reference TRBV7-8 and TRBJ1-1, is GAGVSQSPRYKVAKRGQDVALRCDPISGHVSLFWYQQALGQGPEFLTYFQNEAQLDKSGLPSDRFFAERPEGSVSTLKIQRTQQEDSAVYLCASSQGNTEAFFGQGTRLTVV.